Listed here are 16 T cell receptor beta chains from one sample, sequenced in a study of molecular identifiers for immune sequencing clone quantification. MiXCR was run by TCRdb on the PCR reads, yielding one entry per CDR3 protein. The sample holds 550,000 to 750,000 distinct CDR3 sequences; roughly 21% are singletons and the top ten take 0.85%. The sample was naive CD8+ T cells from blood, with Jurkat cell RNA spiked in. This sample's subset: FACS-sorted CD8+CD4-CCR7+CD45RA+ naive T cells. The receptors derive from a human donor in good health. Some libraries in this study had Jurkat cell RNA spiked in.

Regarding this clonotype: A much larger clone lies a single base off, so this may be a read error. CDR3 nucleotides: TGTGCCAGCAGGGAACAGGGATATGGCAATCAGCCCCAGCATTTT. Translated: CASREQGYGNQPQHF. The chain uses TRBV2 and TRBJ1-5, with D tentatively TRBD1 (6 bases). The V gene's germline CDR1 is SNHLY and CDR2 FYNNEI. The germline V and J ends were trimmed by 6 bases and 2 bases, with 14 bases remaining between them. The CDR3 is 15 residues long.

This clonotype was seen repeatedly, ten times or more. This chain joins TRBV4-3 and TRBJ2-7; D gene ambiguous. V was cut by 2 bases and J by 6 bases, with 11 bases left in between. There are 13 residues in the CDR3. CDR1 LGHNA and CDR2 YSLEER come from the germline V gene. CDR3 DNA sequence: TGCGCCAGCAGCCAATTTACTGGATCCGAGCAGTACTTC. This translates into CASSQFTGSEQYF.

This clonotype was observed at least ten times. V gene TRBV20-1 combines with J gene TRBJ2-3, with 10 bases matching TRBD2. Germline loops: CDR1 DFQATT, CDR2 SNEGSKA (reference sequence). The CDR3 consists of 16 residues. Trimming at V came to 0 bases and at J to 5 bases, leaving 8 bases not matched to a gene. The DNA for the CDR3 is TGCAGTGCTAGAGATAAGGCTAGCGGGAGTATAGATACGCAGTATTTT. Translation: CSARDKASGSIDTQYF.

Many counts were recorded for this clonotype. This chain links TRBV20-1 with TRBJ1-1; no clear D. Trimming removed 0 bases at V and 10 bases at J, with 18 bases between. This CDR3 is built from 14 residues. The germline gives CDR1 DFQATT, CDR2 SNEGSKA (reference sequence). CDR3 bases: TGCAGTGCTAGAGATTTGGGGATTTCTTCACCAGCTTTCTTT. Translation: CSARDLGISSPAFF.

Details on this clonotype: A read error may produce the germline difference seen at one junction end. This chain links TRBV2 with TRBJ2-1; D call uncertain. This CDR3 is 15 amino acids long. CDR1 and CDR2 from the germline V gene are SNHLY and FYNNEI. Written as DNA, the CDR3 is TGTGCCAGCAGTCCAGACGTGCACGGATACAATGAGCAGTCCTTC. This encodes CASSPDVHGYNEQSF.

J is TRBJ2-7 and V is TRBV27; TRBD1 matches 9 bases. The CDR3 has 14 amino acids. The ends lost 1 base at V and 5 bases at J; junction bases unmatched: 3. Germline CDR1 is MNHEY and CDR2 is SMNVEV (reference sequence). CDR3 sequence (DNA): TGTGCCAGCAGTTTATTGGGACAGGGTGACGAGCAGTACTTC. It codes for CASSLLGQGDEQYF.

The J gene is TRBJ1-6, the V gene TRBV21-1; the table calls TRBD1, which could not be checked here. TRBV21-1 is annotated as a pseudogene. This CDR3 contains 18 residues. The CDR3 nucleotides read TGTGCCAGCAGCAGAGCGCAGGGGAAAAGCTCCTATAATTCACCCCTCCACTTT. Encoded protein: CASSRAQGKSSYNSPLHF.

J is TRBJ1-3 and V is TRBV4-3; D call uncertain. CDR3 size: 17 residues. Germline V gene lookup returns CDR1 LGHNA and CDR2 YSLEER. V lost 0 bases, J lost 1 base, and 13 bases lay in between. The CDR3 loop reads CASSQDRALGSGNTIYF. In DNA, the CDR3 is TGCGCCAGCAGCCAAGATCGGGCGCTGGGGTCTGGAAACACCATATATTTT.

There are many counts of this clonotype. V usage is TRBV4-1 and J usage is TRBJ2-1; 10 bases fit TRBD2. The CDR3 has 16 residues. Germline V gives CDR1 MGHRA, CDR2 YSYEKL. V was clipped by 1 base and J by 7 bases; unmatched bases: 7. The chain's CDR3 is CASSQGQRGGLNEQFF. The CDR3 DNA reads as TGCGCCAGCAGCCAAGGGCAGCGGGGGGGGCTGAATGAGCAGTTCTTC.

Remarks on this clonotype: A read error may account for a junction end that differs from germline. In nucleotides, the CDR3 is TGTGCCAGCAGTCACAGGACCGCTTTCCACGAGCAGTACTTT. Encoded protein: CASSHRTAFHEQYF. The chain couples TRBV12-3 or TRBV12-4 to TRBJ2-7; D might be TRBD1 (5 bases). The CDR3 totals 14 residues.

This rearrangement joins TRBV20-1 to TRBJ2-5, with a weak D call TRBD2 (6 bases). Trimming removed 1 base at V and 3 bases at J, with 9 bases between. The V gene's germline CDR1 is DFQATT and CDR2 SNEGSKA (reference sequence). This CDR3 is 13 amino acids long. Written as DNA, the CDR3 is TGCAGTGCTAGAGGGTGGGAGGAAGAGACCCAGTACTTC. Its protein is CSARGWEEETQYF.

The chain has TRBV5-6 and TRBJ1-4; no clear D. The V gene's germline CDR1 is SGHDT and CDR2 YYEEEE. There are 17 residues in the CDR3. Trimming removed 0 bases from V and 7 bases from J, with 19 bases in between. The CDR3 reads CASSLGALPPLAEKLFF. The CDR3 nucleotides are TGTGCCAGCAGCTTGGGGGCCCTACCCCCACTCGCTGAAAAACTGTTTTTT.

This clonotype has a count of ten or more. The rearrangement joins TRBV4-1 to TRBJ1-1; D ambiguous. Trimming left V 4 bases short and J 5 bases short, with 17 bases between. This CDR3 comprises 15 residues. Germline CDR1 MGHRA, CDR2 YSYEKL. CDR3 residues: CASSPPTPIGTEAFF. CDR3 DNA sequence: TGCGCCAGCAGCCCCCCGACTCCAATCGGGACTGAAGCTTTCTTT.

About this clonotype itself: A much larger clone differs from this one at a single base, so this may be a read error. The chain carries TRBV7-9 and TRBJ2-1; 13 nucleotides line up with TRBD2. The CDR3 extends over 16 amino acids. Germline V gives CDR1 SEHNR, CDR2 FQNEAQ (reference sequence). CDR3 region: CASSSGLAGAYNGQFF. The CDR3 DNA follows: TGTGCCAGCAGTTCCGGACTAGCGGGAGCCTACAATGGGCAGTTCTTC.

V and J are TRBV4-1 and TRBJ2-2; D might be TRBD2 (5 bases). Germline V CDR1 and CDR2: MGHRA, YSYEKL. V was trimmed by 8 bases and J by 4 bases, leaving 20 bases between them. There are 16 residues in the CDR3. CDR3 in amino acids: CASGLRGGDVTGELFF. As DNA, the CDR3 is TGCGCCAGCGGCCTCCGGGGTGGGGATGTCACCGGGGAGCTGTTTTTT.

This clonotype was seen only a few times. This chain links TRBV7-2 with TRBJ1-2; no reliable D call. This CDR3 is 15 amino acids long. Germline V gives CDR1 SGHTA, CDR2 FQGNSA. Trimming stripped 5 bases from V and 0 bases from J, with 13 bases between. The CDR3 sequence: CASSRTEASNYGYTF. The CDR3 DNA reads TGTGCCAGCAGCCGTACGGAAGCATCTAACTATGGCTACACCTTC.